The next 30 T cell receptor beta chains were all read from a single sample in a study of cytomegalovirus exposure and HLA in healthy donors. The PCR was carried out with 60 Vbeta primers and 13 Jbeta primers. Profiled with immunoSEQ multiplex PCR; TCRdb holds only in-frame clones, not every one. Found here are about 120,000 clones, approximately 87% of them singletons; the top ten hold approximately 20%. The sample comprised PBMCs. The receptors shown here come from a man younger than 35 in good health and CMV-seropositive.

The chain couples TRBV5-1 to TRBJ2-7; the D is unclear. Germline CDR1 SGHRS, CDR2 YFSETQ. V was trimmed by 6 bases and J by 0 bases, leaving 10 bases between them. The CDR3 loop spans 13 amino acids. CDR3 residues: CASTGSSSYEQYF. The CDR3 region has the DNA TGCGCCAGCACAGGATCGAGCTCCTACGAGCAGTACTTC. The whole variable domain, remainder taken from reference TRBV5-1 and TRBJ2-7, is KAGVTQTPRYLIKTRGQQVTLSCSPISGHRSVSWYQQTPGQGLQFLFEYFSETQRNKGNFPGRFSGRQFSNSRSEMNVSTLELGDSALYLCASTGSSSYEQYFGPGTRLTVT.

This chain connects TRBV5-6 to TRBJ2-2, with D hard to call. This CDR3 is 13 amino acids long. Germline CDR1 is SGHDT and CDR2 is YYEEEE. V gave up 0 bases and J gave up 5 bases, with 5 bases separating them. CDR3 sequence: CASSLVVTGELFF. The CDR3 nucleotides are TGTGCCAGCAGCTTGGTAGTAACCGGGGAGCTGTTTTTT.

This chain joins TRBV5-1 and TRBJ2-3, with 11 positions matching TRBD2. In germline, CDR1 is SGHRS, CDR2 YFSETQ. The V gene end was trimmed by 4 bases and the J gene end by 1 base; junction bases not matched to a gene: 11. The CDR3 has 18 residues. The CDR3 here is CASSPRLAGYSGTDTQYF. CDR3 coding DNA: TGCGCCAGCAGCCCAAGACTAGCGGGGTACTCAGGCACAGATACGCAGTATTTT.

The rearrangement links TRBV10-3 to TRBJ2-6; D unclear. CDR1 and CDR2 from the germline V gene are ENHRY and SYGVKD. This CDR3 comprises 16 residues. V dropped 3 bases and J dropped 2 bases, with 11 bases sitting between them. The CDR3 DNA is TGTGCCATCAGTGACGACTTAGGAGCTGGGGCCAACGTCCTGACTTTC. Its translation: CAISDDLGAGANVLTF.

This clone turned up a few times. V is TRBV10-1 and J is TRBJ2-5; the D is unclear. CDR3 size: 11 residues. The V end lost 5 bases, the J end lost 5 bases, and 6 bases lay between the germline ends. Per germline, CDR1 WNHNN and CDR2 SYGVQD (reference sequence). As DNA, the CDR3 is TGCGCCAGCAGTCCTAAGGAGACCCAGTACTTC. Its translation is CASSPKETQYF.

This chain uses TRBV7-9 with TRBJ2-7, with a possible D match to TRBD2 (5 bases). V was cut by 5 bases and J by 1 base, with 18 bases left in between. This CDR3 region has 16 residues. Looked up from germline, CDR1 is SEHNR and CDR2 is FQNEAQ (reference sequence). CDR3 amino acids: CASSILRGFGSYEQYF. In nucleotides, the CDR3 is TGTGCCAGCAGCATTCTCAGAGGGTTCGGTTCCTACGAGCAGTACTTC.

This chain uses TRBV7-3 with TRBJ2-2, with TRBD1 matching 9 bases. The CDR3 contains 16 residues. Germline values: CDR1 SGHTA, CDR2 FQGTGA. The V gene end was trimmed by 5 bases and the J gene end by 0 bases; junction bases not matched to a gene: 4. Here the CDR3 DNA reads TGTGCCAGCAGCCTCCGGACAGGGGCGAACACCGGGGAGCTGTTTTTT. This codes for CASSLRTGANTGELFF.

The chain uses TRBV18 and TRBJ1-1; possibly TRBD1 for D (6 bases). Germline lookup yields CDR1 KGHSH and CDR2 LQKENI. Trimming shortened V by 6 bases and J by 1 base, and 9 bases separated the two germline ends. This CDR3 is 13 amino acids long. In nucleotides, the CDR3 is TGTGCCAGCTCGACGACAGGGAACACTGAAGCTTTCTTT. This codes for CASSTTGNTEAFF.

The J gene is TRBJ1-6, the V gene TRBV11-1, with 9 bases aligning to TRBD1. V lost 3 bases to trimming and J lost 6 bases; unmatched junction nucleotides: 0. Germline V gene data show CDR1 as SGHAT and CDR2 as FQDESV (reference sequence). The CDR3 covers 14 residues. The CDR3 DNA is TGTGCCAGCAGCTTGGACAGGGGTAATTCACCCCTCCACTTT. This sequence encodes CASSLDRGNSPLHF.

The chain combines TRBV15 with TRBJ1-4, with no clear D. Trimming removed 3 bases from V and 2 bases from J, with 7 bases in between. Germline CDR1 LNHNV, CDR2 YYDKDF (reference sequence). This CDR3 comprises 14 residues. This chain's CDR3 is CATSSTVTNEKLFF. Here the CDR3 DNA reads TGTGCCACCAGCAGCACGGTGACTAATGAAAAACTGTTTTTT.

The rearrangement joins TRBV27 to TRBJ1-1; D ambiguous. The V end was cut by 2 bases, the J end by 1 base, with 5 bases between. This CDR3 has 13 amino acids. The germline gives CDR1 MNHEY, CDR2 SMNVEV (reference sequence). This CDR3 reads CASSLNRNTEAFF. The CDR3 coding sequence is TGTGCCAGCAGTTTAAACAGGAACACTGAAGCTTTCTTT.

This clone occurred once. The chain combines TRBV7-2 with TRBJ2-3; D is perhaps TRBD2 (5 bases). The CDR3 consists of 17 residues. The V end lost 1 base, the J end lost 3 bases, and 17 bases lay between the germline ends. Germline CDR1 is SGHTA and CDR2 is FQGNSA. The CDR3 region is CASSLVRGMVGTDTQYF. In DNA, the CDR3 is TGTGCCAGCAGCTTAGTTCGGGGAATGGTGGGAACAGATACGCAGTATTTT. The full variable domain, its missing parts supplied by reference TRBV7-2 and TRBJ2-3, is GAGVSQSPSNKVTEKGKDVELRCDPISGHTALYWYRQSLGQGLEFLIYFQGNSAPDKSGLPSDRFSAERTGGSVSTLTIQRTQQEDSAVYLCASSLVRGMVGTDTQYFGPGTRLTVL.

This chain connects TRBV5-1 to TRBJ2-1, with D possibly TRBD1 on 5 matching bases. Trimming cost V 1 base and J 4 bases, with 9 bases left between them. The CDR3 extends over 14 amino acids. Germline loops: CDR1 SGHRS, CDR2 YFSETQ. The CDR3 reads CASSLFQGYNEQFF. CDR3 bases: TGCGCCAGCAGCTTGTTCCAGGGATACAATGAGCAGTTCTTC.

This clone was picked up a small number of times. The gene calls are TRBV5-6 and TRBJ2-2, with 10 bases that match TRBD2. The CDR3 covers 15 residues. Germline CDR1 and CDR2: SGHDT and YYEEEE. Trimming removed 2 bases from V and 6 bases from J; junction bases left unmatched: 4. CDR3 in amino acids: CASSLVAGGPGELFF. Here the CDR3 DNA reads TGTGCCAGCAGCTTAGTAGCGGGGGGCCCCGGGGAGCTGTTTTTT.

This chain joins TRBV2 and TRBJ2-3; D not resolved. Germline values: CDR1 SNHLY, CDR2 FYNNEI. The CDR3 contains 12 residues. V was trimmed by 7 bases and J by 4 bases, leaving 9 bases between them. CDR3 nucleotides: TGTGCCAGCAATAGGCAGGCAGATACGCAGTATTTT. Its translation is CASNRQADTQYF. The full variable domain, its missing parts supplied by reference TRBV2 and TRBJ2-3, is EPEVTQTPSHQVTQMGQEVILRCVPISNHLYFYWYRQILGQKVEFLVSFYNNEISEKSEIFDDQFSVERPDGSNFTLKIRSTKLEDSAMYFCASNRQADTQYFGPGTRLTVL.

J is TRBJ1-5 and V is TRBV5-1; D gene ambiguous. The CDR3 sequence is 16 residues long. Trimming removed 0 bases from V and 1 base from J, with 11 bases in between. CDR1 is SGHRS and CDR2 is YFSETQ in the germline V gene. CDR3 region: CASSLGAFESNQPQHF. The CDR3 bases are TGCGCCAGCAGCTTGGGGGCCTTCGAAAGCAATCAGCCCCAGCATTTT.

This chain links TRBV15 with TRBJ1-4; 7 bases agree with TRBD1. The length of the CDR3 is 15 residues. With 3 bases clipped from V and 4 bases from J, the junction kept 5 bases outside the gene matches. From germline, CDR1 is LNHNV and CDR2 YYDKDF (reference sequence). The CDR3 DNA follows: TGTGCCACCAGCAGCCGGGACAGTGTTAATGAAAAACTGTTTTTT. Translating gives CATSSRDSVNEKLFF.

V gene TRBV7-3 combines with J gene TRBJ2-3, with D possibly being TRBD1 (6 bases). Germline V gene data show CDR1 as SGHTA and CDR2 as FQGTGA. The CDR3 loop spans 14 amino acids. The germline V and J ends were trimmed by 1 base and 5 bases, with 10 bases remaining between them. In DNA, the CDR3 is TGTGCCAGCAGCTTAATGGGGGCTGGAGATACGCAGTATTTT. It yields the protein CASSLMGAGDTQYF.

With respect to this clone: The DNA is left out, because the CDR3 cannot be placed on it with certainty; the CDR3 is given as TCRdb lists it. The rearrangement joins TRBV5-4 to TRBJ2-1; the listed D gene, TRBD2, was not tested against the DNA. Per germline, CDR1 SGHNT and CDR2 YYREEE (reference sequence). With termini counted, the CDR3 has 18 amino acids. CDR3 residues: CASSLFGSGTSGRNEQFF.

This CDR3 reads CASSVLAGGAGEQFF. The CDR3 DNA is TGTGCCAGCAGTGTACTAGCGGGGGGGGCGGGTGAGCAGTTCTTC. The V gene is TRBV6-1, the J gene TRBJ2-1; 13 nucleotides match TRBD2. Trimming removed 4 bases from V and 9 bases from J; junction bases left unmatched: 6. In germline, CDR1 is MNHNS, CDR2 SASEGT. CDR3 size: 15 residues.

The chain carries TRBV12-5 and TRBJ2-7, with 8 positions matching TRBD1. In germline, CDR1 is LGHNT, CDR2 FRNRAP. This CDR3 is built from 12 residues. Trimming took 4 bases from V and 4 from J; bases not matched to a gene: 0. The CDR3 sequence: CASGWTGYEQYF. The CDR3, as DNA: TGTGCTAGTGGTTGGACAGGGTACGAGCAGTACTTC.

The genes are TRBV4-1 and TRBJ2-5, with 11 bases aligning to TRBD2. Germline loops: CDR1 MGHRA, CDR2 YSYEKL. The length of the CDR3 is 17 residues. The J segment lost 1 base and the V segment lost 0 bases, leaving 4 bases of the junction unmatched. The CDR3 sequence is CASSQDGSGGAQETQYF. The CDR3 coding sequence is TGCGCCAGCAGCCAAGACGGTAGCGGGGGGGCCCAAGAGACCCAGTACTTC.

This rearrangement joins TRBV4-2 to TRBJ2-1; 10 bases map to TRBD2. V shed 3 bases, J shed 7 bases, and the junction held 9 bases outside the gene matches. Germline V CDR1 and CDR2: LGHNA, YNFKEQ. This CDR3 spans 16 amino acids. CDR3: CASSHPQRGGRNEQFF. CDR3 DNA: TGTGCCAGCAGCCATCCCCAGCGGGGGGGCCGGAATGAGCAGTTCTTC.

The chain joins TRBV5-1 to TRBJ2-5; 7 bases align to TRBD1. The CDR3 consists of 15 residues. Germline assignment: CDR1 SGHRS and CDR2 YFSETQ. V was clipped by 0 bases and J by 5 bases; unmatched bases: 7. The CDR3 sequence: CASSLAEGAEETQYF. CDR3 sequence (DNA): TGCGCCAGCAGCTTGGCAGAGGGGGCTGAGGAGACCCAGTACTTC.

The chain carries TRBV7-9 and TRBJ1-1; 7 nucleotides align to TRBD1. In germline, CDR1 is SEHNR, CDR2 FQNEAQ (reference sequence). Trimming took 5 bases from V and 0 from J; bases not matched to a gene: 3. The CDR3 totals 14 residues. The CDR3 DNA is TGTGCCAGCAGCCCGGGACAGATGAACACTGAAGCTTTCTTT. It translates to CASSPGQMNTEAFF.

Written as DNA, the CDR3 is TGCAGTGCAGGGAGTAATCAGCCCCAGCATTTT. Translated: CSAGSNQPQHF. The chain links TRBV20-1 to TRBJ1-5; D not certain. From germline, CDR1 is DFQATT and CDR2 SNEGSKA (reference sequence). The CDR3 has 11 residues. V gave up 6 bases and J gave up 4 bases, with 7 bases separating them.

Regarding this clone: The sample has other DNA sequences that encode this CDR3 too. This rearrangement joins TRBV6-5 to TRBJ1-2; TRBD1 might be the D (5 bases). The V gene's germline CDR1 is MNHEY and CDR2 SVGAGI. The CDR3 covers 14 residues. The V gene lost 8 bases and the J gene lost 3 bases, with 16 bases spanning the gap. DNA for the CDR3: TGTGCCAGCGGGACGACGGGGGGGGACTATGGCTACACCTTC. Its translation is CASGTTGGDYGYTF.

The chain has TRBV10-3 and TRBJ2-7, with TRBD2 identical over 7 bases. V dropped 11 bases and J dropped 6; count of bases not matched to a gene: 7. Germline V CDR1 and CDR2: ENHRY, SYGVKD. The CDR3 extends over 11 amino acids. CDR3 nucleotide sequence: TGTGCCGCCACTCCGGGAGGCGAGCAGTACTTC. This encodes CAATPGGEQYF.

The genes are TRBV2 and TRBJ1-2, with 7 bases identical to TRBD1. There are 14 residues in the CDR3. The V and J ends lost 8 bases and 3 bases, in that order; junction bases with no gene match: 9. Per the germline V gene, CDR1 is SNHLY and CDR2 is FYNNEI. CDR3 amino acids: CASHIRDSYYGYTF. The CDR3 nucleotides are TGTGCCAGCCATATTCGGGACAGTTACTATGGCTACACCTTC.

The genes are TRBV7-6 and TRBJ2-3; 7 positions match TRBD1. V shed 0 bases, J shed 5 bases, and the junction held 5 bases outside the gene matches. The CDR3 contains 15 residues. Germline V gene lookup returns CDR1 SGHVS and CDR2 FNYEAQ. CDR3 nucleotide sequence: TGTGCCAGCAGCTTAGCCACAGGGGTAGGAGATACGCAGTATTTT. This encodes CASSLATGVGDTQYF.